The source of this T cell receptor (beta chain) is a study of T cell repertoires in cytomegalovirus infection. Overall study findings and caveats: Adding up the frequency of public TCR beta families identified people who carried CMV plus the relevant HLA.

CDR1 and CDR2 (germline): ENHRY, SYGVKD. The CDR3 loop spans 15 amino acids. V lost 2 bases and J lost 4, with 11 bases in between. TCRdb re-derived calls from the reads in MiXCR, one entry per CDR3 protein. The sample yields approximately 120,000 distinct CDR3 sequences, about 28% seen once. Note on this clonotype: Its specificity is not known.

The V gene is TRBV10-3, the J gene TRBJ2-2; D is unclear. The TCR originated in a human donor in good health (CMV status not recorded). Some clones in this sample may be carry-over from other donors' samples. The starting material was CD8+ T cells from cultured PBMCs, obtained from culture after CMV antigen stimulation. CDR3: CAISEGYPPTGELFF. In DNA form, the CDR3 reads TGTGCCATCAGTGAGGGCTACCCGCCCACCGGGGAGCTGTTTTTT.